This TCR beta chain was sequenced for a study of blood T cell repertoires in COVID-19. The wider study: PBMCs, B-cell-depleted T cells, or T cells were the source of the cDNA or gDNA that made up the material.

Libraries were prepared by immunoSEQ multiplex PCR; TCRdb keeps only in-frame clonotypes and omits some of them. The table shows tens of thousands of clones, with 60% to 85% occurring only once. Germline loops: CDR1 MNHEY, CDR2 SVGAGI. Trimming stripped 10 bases from V and 8 bases from J, with 15 bases between. The CDR3 contains 13 residues. This chain joins TRBV6-5 and TRBJ1-6, with D maybe TRBD1 (5 bases). The TCR was taken from a man aged 65 to 85 with active or convalescent COVID-19. Sequencing used peripheral blood. The CDR3 bases are TGTGCCAACGCGCTTCAGGGTGATTCACCCCTCCACTTT. This encodes CANALQGDSPLHF.